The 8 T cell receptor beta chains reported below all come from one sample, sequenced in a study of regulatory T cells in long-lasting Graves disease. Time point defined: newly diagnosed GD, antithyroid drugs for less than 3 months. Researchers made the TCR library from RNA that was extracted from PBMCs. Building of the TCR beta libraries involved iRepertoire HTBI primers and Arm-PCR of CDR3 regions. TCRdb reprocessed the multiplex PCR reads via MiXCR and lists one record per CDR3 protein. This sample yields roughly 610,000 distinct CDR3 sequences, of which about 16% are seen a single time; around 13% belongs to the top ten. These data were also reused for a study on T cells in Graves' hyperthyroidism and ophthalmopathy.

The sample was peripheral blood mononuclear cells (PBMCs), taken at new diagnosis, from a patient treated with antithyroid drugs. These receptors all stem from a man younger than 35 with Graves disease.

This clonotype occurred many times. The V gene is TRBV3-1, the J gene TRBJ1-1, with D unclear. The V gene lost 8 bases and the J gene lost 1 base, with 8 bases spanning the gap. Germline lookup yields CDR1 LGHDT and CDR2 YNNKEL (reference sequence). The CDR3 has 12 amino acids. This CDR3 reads CASGLWNTEAFF. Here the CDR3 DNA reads TGTGCCAGCGGACTCTGGAACACTGAAGCTTTCTTT.

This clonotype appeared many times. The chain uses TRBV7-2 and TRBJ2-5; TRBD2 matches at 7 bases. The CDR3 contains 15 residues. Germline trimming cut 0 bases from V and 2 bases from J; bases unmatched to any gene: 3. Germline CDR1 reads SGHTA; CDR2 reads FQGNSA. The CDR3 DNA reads TGTGCCAGCAGCTTAGCTAGGGGACTACAAGAGACCCAGTACTTC. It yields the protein CASSLARGLQETQYF. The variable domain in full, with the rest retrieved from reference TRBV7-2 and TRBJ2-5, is GAGVSQSPSNKVTEKGKDVELRCDPISGHTALYWYRQSLGQGLEFLIYFQGNSAPDKSGLPSDRFSAERTGGSVSTLTIQRTQQEDSAVYLCASSLARGLQETQYFGPGTRLLVL.

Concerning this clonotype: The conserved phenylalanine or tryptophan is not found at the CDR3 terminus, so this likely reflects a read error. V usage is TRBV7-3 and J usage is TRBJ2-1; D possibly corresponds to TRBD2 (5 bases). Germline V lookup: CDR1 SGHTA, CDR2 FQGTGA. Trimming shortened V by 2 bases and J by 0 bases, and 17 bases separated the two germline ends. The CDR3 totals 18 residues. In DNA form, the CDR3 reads TGTGCCAGCAGCTTAGCGTCGAGCGGATGGGGCTCCTACAATGAGCAGTTCCTC. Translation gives CASSLASSGWGSYNEQFL.

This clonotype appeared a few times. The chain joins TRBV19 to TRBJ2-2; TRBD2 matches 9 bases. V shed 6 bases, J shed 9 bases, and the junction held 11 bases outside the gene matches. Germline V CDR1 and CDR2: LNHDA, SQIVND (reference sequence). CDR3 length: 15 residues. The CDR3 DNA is TGTGCCAGTAGAACCGGGCTAGCGGGGAATCGGGAGCTGTTTTTT. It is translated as CASRTGLAGNRELFF.

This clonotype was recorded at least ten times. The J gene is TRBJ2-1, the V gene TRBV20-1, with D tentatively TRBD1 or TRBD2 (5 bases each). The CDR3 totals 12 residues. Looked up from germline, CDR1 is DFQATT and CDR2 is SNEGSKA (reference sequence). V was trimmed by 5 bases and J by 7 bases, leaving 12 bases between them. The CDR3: CSARDEGNEQFF. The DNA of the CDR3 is TGCAGTGCTCGGGACGAAGGGAATGAGCAGTTCTTC.

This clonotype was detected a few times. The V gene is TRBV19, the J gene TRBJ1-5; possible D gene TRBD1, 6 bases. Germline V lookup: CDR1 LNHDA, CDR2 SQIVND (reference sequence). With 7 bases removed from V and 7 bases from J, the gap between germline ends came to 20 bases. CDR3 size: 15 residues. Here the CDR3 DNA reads TGTGCCAGTAAAGCCTCAGGGGCGCTCGGGCAGCCCCAGCATTTT. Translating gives CASKASGALGQPQHF.

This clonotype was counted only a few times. CDR3 sequence (DNA): TGTGCCAGCAGCGTAGACCCCGGAGGGAGGGAGCAGTACTTC. Translation: CASSVDPGGREQYF. V gene TRBV9 combines with J gene TRBJ2-7; D perhaps matches TRBD2 (6 bases). This CDR3 has 14 residues. From germline, CDR1 is SGDLS and CDR2 YYNGEE. Trimming removed 0 bases at V and 7 bases at J, with 14 bases between.

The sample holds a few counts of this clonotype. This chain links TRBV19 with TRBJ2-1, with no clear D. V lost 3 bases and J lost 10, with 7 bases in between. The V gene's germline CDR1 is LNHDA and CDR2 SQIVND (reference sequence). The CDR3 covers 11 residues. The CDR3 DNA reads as TGTGCCAGTAGTATCGGTAGGGAGCAGTTCTTC. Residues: CASSIGREQFF.